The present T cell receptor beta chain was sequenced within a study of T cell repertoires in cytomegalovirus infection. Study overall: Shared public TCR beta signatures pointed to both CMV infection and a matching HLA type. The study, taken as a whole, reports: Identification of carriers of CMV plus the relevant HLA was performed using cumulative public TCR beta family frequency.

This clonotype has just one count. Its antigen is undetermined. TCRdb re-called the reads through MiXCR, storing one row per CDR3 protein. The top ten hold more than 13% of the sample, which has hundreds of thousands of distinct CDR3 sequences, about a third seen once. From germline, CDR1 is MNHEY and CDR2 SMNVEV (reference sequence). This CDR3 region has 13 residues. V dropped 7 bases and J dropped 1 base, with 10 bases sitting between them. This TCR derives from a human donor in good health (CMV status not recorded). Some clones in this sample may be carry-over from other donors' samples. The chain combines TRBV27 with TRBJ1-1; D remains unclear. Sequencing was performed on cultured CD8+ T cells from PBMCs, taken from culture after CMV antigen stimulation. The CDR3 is CASKAVGNTEAFF. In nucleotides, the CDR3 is TGTGCCAGCAAGGCCGTGGGGAACACTGAAGCTTTCTTT.